The 17 T cell receptor beta chains below come from one sample, sequenced in a study of blood T cell repertoires in COVID-19. Using immunoSEQ multiplex PCR, the repertoire was profiled, and TCRdb retains in-frame clones only, with some absent. The sample has under 250,000 clones, under 90% seen once. The sample was peripheral blood. The receptors come from a man between 60 and 75 years old who had recovered from COVID-19.

The J gene is TRBJ1-2, the V gene TRBV7-2; D unresolved. The CDR3 loop spans 13 amino acids. The germline V gene encodes CDR1 SGHTA and CDR2 FQGNSA. Trimming took off 0 bases at V and 5 bases at J, with 7 bases between the two ends. The CDR3 region has the DNA TGTGCCAGCAGCTTAGCATCCCCGTATGGCTACACCTTC. Protein: CASSLASPYGYTF.

The V and J genes are TRBV18 and TRBJ1-2; TRBD1 agrees at 7 bases. The CDR3 sequence is 15 residues long. The germline gives CDR1 KGHSH, CDR2 LQKENI. The V gene end was trimmed by 2 bases and the J gene end by 2 bases; junction bases not matched to a gene: 5. Written as DNA, the CDR3 is TGTGCCAGCTCACCAGACCCGACAGGGAACTATGGCTACACCTTC. Protein: CASSPDPTGNYGYTF.

The chain is built from TRBV19 and TRBJ1-2, with 11 bases identical to TRBD1. CDR3 size: 15 residues. V dropped 2 bases and J dropped 7; count of bases not matched to a gene: 6. Germline values: CDR1 LNHDA, CDR2 SQIVND (reference sequence). The CDR3 region has the DNA TGTGCCAGTAGTATACCCCGGACAGGGGGCAGTGGCTACACCTTC. This sequence encodes CASSIPRTGGSGYTF.

The chain links TRBV18 to TRBJ1-6; tentatively, D is TRBD1 (6 bases). The CDR3 runs to 16 residues. Trimming removed 2 bases at V and 6 bases at J, with 14 bases between. Germline lookup yields CDR1 KGHSH and CDR2 LQKENI. The CDR3 sequence: CASSPTATGSNSPLHF. The CDR3, as DNA: TGTGCCAGCTCACCAACCGCGACAGGTAGTAATTCACCCCTCCACTTT.

The chain has TRBV28 and TRBJ1-1, with 8 positions matching TRBD1. J lost 0 bases, V lost 8 bases, and 5 bases had no gene match. The CDR3 spans 14 residues. Germline values: CDR1 MDHEN, CDR2 SYDVKM. As DNA, the CDR3 is TGTGCCAGCCCCGGACAGGGAATGAACACTGAAGCTTTCTTT. This gives the protein CASPGQGMNTEAFF.

This chain joins TRBV2 and TRBJ1-1; 7 nucleotides agree with TRBD1. Germline-derived CDR1 and CDR2 are SNHLY and FYNNEI. With V trimmed by 7 bases and J by 7 bases, 9 bases remained unmatched. This CDR3 spans 13 amino acids. CDR3 in amino acids: CASTSDRVIEAFF. DNA of the CDR3: TGTGCCAGCACCTCCGACAGGGTAATTGAAGCTTTCTTT.

The chain combines TRBV28 with TRBJ1-2; 11 nucleotides agree with TRBD1. Germline V CDR1 and CDR2: MDHEN, SYDVKM. The junction had 9 bases not matched to a gene; V was cut back by 7 bases and J by 5 bases. This CDR3 comprises 15 residues. CDR3 sequence: CASTEGQGAWYGYTF. The CDR3 DNA follows: TGTGCCAGCACTGAAGGACAGGGGGCGTGGTATGGCTACACCTTC.

The rearrangement joins TRBV7-3 to TRBJ2-5, with 8 bases matching TRBD2. Looked up from germline, CDR1 is SGHTA and CDR2 is FQGTGA. V was pared by 5 bases and J by 5 bases, with 10 bases of the junction left unmatched. The CDR3 totals 15 residues. The CDR3 DNA reads as TGTGCCAGCAGCCCCGGGGGGGCAGTACGGGAGACCCAGTACTTC. Translated: CASSPGGAVRETQYF. The whole variable domain, filled in from reference TRBV7-3 and TRBJ2-5, reads GAGVSQTPSNKVTEKGKYVELRCDPISGHTALYWYRQSLGQGPEFLIYFQGTGAADDSGLPNDRFFAVRPEGSVSTLKIQRTERGDSAVYLCASSPGGAVRETQYFGPGTRLLVL.

This clone has more than one count but fewer than ten. The rearrangement joins TRBV6-5 to TRBJ1-1; 7 nucleotides align to TRBD1. Germline CDR1 is MNHEY and CDR2 is SVGAGI. The CDR3 has 13 residues. The junction had 8 bases not matched to a gene; V was cut back by 5 bases and J by 8 bases. As DNA, the CDR3 is TGTGCCAGCAGTCCTTCCCCGACAGGGGAAGCTTTCTTT. Translating gives CASSPSPTGEAFF.

This chain links TRBV4-2 with TRBJ2-1; D not resolved. Deletions cut 1 base from V and 6 bases from J, with 10 bases between. The length of the CDR3 is 14 residues. Germline values: CDR1 LGHNA, CDR2 YNFKEQ. CDR3 protein: CASSQGAIGNEQFF. The CDR3 nucleotides are TGTGCCAGCAGCCAAGGCGCAATCGGCAATGAGCAGTTCTTC.

For this clone: Germline and junction disagree at one end, which may indicate a read error. The CDR3 sequence: CSARERQRYLF. In DNA form, the CDR3 reads TGCAGTGCTAGAGAGAGGCAGCGGTACCTCTTT. V is TRBV20-1 and J is TRBJ1-1; D gene unclear. There are 11 residues in the CDR3. CDR1 DFQATT and CDR2 SNEGSKA come from the germline V gene (reference sequence).

This chain joins TRBV9 and TRBJ2-4, with D possibly being TRBD1 (6 bases). The CDR3 is made up of 16 amino acids. The V end was cut by 0 bases, the J end by 5 bases, with 15 bases between. The germline gives CDR1 SGDLS, CDR2 YYNGEE. CDR3 sequence reads: CASSVATGLGENIQYF. CDR3 nucleotide sequence: TGTGCCAGCAGCGTAGCTACAGGGTTAGGGGAAAACATTCAGTACTTC.

This rearrangement joins TRBV4-1 to TRBJ1-2; no clear D. Looked up from germline, CDR1 is MGHRA and CDR2 is YSYEKL. Deletions cut 0 bases from V and 5 bases from J, with 7 bases between. The CDR3 runs to 13 residues. Here the CDR3 reads CASSQDRMYGYTF. CDR3 nucleotide sequence: TGCGCCAGCAGCCAAGATAGAATGTATGGCTACACCTTC.

V usage is TRBV6-2 or TRBV6-3 and J usage is TRBJ2-4; 15 bases fit TRBD2. Per germline, CDR1 MNHEY and CDR2 SVGEGT. The CDR3 spans 15 residues. V lost 5 bases to trimming and J lost 8 bases; unmatched junction nucleotides: 4. The CDR3 here is CASSKGLAGGYIQYF. CDR3 sequence (DNA): TGTGCCAGCAGTAAGGGACTAGCGGGAGGATACATTCAGTACTTC.

This rearrangement joins TRBV2 to TRBJ2-5; TRBD2 aligns across 7 bases. Germline lookup yields CDR1 SNHLY and CDR2 FYNNEI. The CDR3 runs to 13 residues. With V trimmed by 7 bases and J by 4 bases, 6 bases remained unmatched. For the CDR3, the DNA is TGTGCCAGCATCGGGTGGGAGGGAGAGACCCAGTACTTC. Protein sequence: CASIGWEGETQYF.

DNA for the CDR3: TGCGCCAGCAGCCAAGATACCACAGCAAACTATGGCTACACCTTC. Translating it yields CASSQDTTANYGYTF. The chain has TRBV4-3 and TRBJ1-2; the D is unclear. Germline CDR1 LGHNA, CDR2 YSLEER. V was cut by 0 bases and J by 2 bases, with 10 bases left in between. The CDR3 runs to 15 residues.

Only one count was recorded for this clone. This sequence joins TRBV7-5 and TRBJ2-1; the table gives TRBD2 as D, unverified against the DNA. TRBV7-5 is given as a pseudogene. This CDR3 comprises 15 residues. CDR3 nucleotide sequence: TGTGCCAGAAGCGGACTAGCGGGATCATCGAATGAGCAGTTCTTC. Amino acid sequence: CARSGLAGSSNEQFF.